This T cell receptor (beta chain) was obtained from a study of blood T cell repertoires in COVID-19 (dated by TCRdb to between 2020 and 2021). In terms of the full investigation: Collaborator samples came from the United States, Italy and Spain and covered acute and convalescent phases of COVID-19. The samples were drawn from the first 160 participants of the ongoing ImmuneRACE study and from more than 1,000 subjects provided by 6 global collaborators. The sample metadata nearly always contained a de-identified subject ID, COVID-19 status, age in years and sex. A freely available public database, intended as a resource for researchers studying the immune response to SARS-CoV-2, is where the repertoires were released. Subjects who had been exposed to COVID-19, were actively infected with it, or had recovered from it provided the deeply sampled blood TCRbeta repertoires that made up the dataset. HLA class I and class II types, where available, came from metadata supplied by the sample provider rather than from assay-based typing. The material from the prospective study consisted of cDNA or gDNA derived from T cells, B-cell-depleted T cells, or PBMCs.

TCRbeta CDR3 regions were amplified from genomic DNA by means of the immunoSEQ Assay, a bias-controlled multiplex PCR. As for how the authors treated the data: Nucleated cell counts per sample were estimated from amplification of reference gene primers within the assay. To quantify the absolute abundance of each unique TCRbeta CDR3 rearrangement, sequence reads were collapsed and filtered. For each sample, productive Simpson clonality was calculated by taking the square root of Simpson's diversity index across productive rearrangements. The clones in this table, taken by TCRdb from immuneACCESS, are in-frame only. Not every clone is retained; where verified, under half of the shortfall comes from an unresolved V gene, and the cause of the rest is unknown. V and J calls and clone size are given by that table; D and trimming were obtained from the DNA. Counted in this sample were just under 60,000 clones; more than 60% of them appeared once. The ten largest account for more than 7.5% of the sample.

On this clone: It lacks a known antigen. Base quality data are lacking; no much larger clone is found one base away.

Collaborating institutions collected whole blood in K2EDTA tubes following their own protocols. For TCRbeta analysis, collaborators shipped samples as frozen whole blood, isolated PBMCs, or DNA extracted from either of those sample types. General findings and caveats noted by the study authors: The amount of clinical and demographic metadata varied by source and participant and was provided uncurated.

This TCR was recovered from a human donor in a cohort sampled during active COVID-19. The sample comprised peripheral blood.

The sequenced DNA: TGTGCCAGCAGCCAAGGACAGGGGTTATATGGCTACACCTTC. It encodes CASSQGQGLYGYTF. The chain joins TRBV3-1 (or the pseudogene TRBV3-2) to TRBJ1-2; 8 bases in the middle match TRBD1. The CDR3 sequence holds 14 residues, the cysteine and phenylalanine included. Left in the record is the CDR3 DNA by itself, 42 bases read in frame from the first base. CDR1 and CDR2 were assigned from the germline V gene (reference sequence) as LGHDT and YNNKEL. Trimmed from V: 1 base; trimmed from J: 5 bases; junction bases lacking a gene match: 3.